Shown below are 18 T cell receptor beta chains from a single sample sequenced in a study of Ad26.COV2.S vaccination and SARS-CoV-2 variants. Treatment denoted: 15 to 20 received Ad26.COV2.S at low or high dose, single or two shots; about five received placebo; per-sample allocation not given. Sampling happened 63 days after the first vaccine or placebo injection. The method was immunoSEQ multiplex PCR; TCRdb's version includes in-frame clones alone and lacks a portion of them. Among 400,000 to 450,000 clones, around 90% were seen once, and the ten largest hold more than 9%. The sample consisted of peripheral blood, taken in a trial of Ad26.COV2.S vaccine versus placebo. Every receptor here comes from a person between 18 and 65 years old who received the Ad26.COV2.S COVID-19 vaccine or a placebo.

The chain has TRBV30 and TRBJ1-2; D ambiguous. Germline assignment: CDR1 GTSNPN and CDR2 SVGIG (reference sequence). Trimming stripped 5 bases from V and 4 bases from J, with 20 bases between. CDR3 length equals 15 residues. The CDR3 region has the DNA TGTGCCTGGGGGATTCCCGGCAGACGACCCTATGGCTACACCTTC. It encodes CAWGIPGRRPYGYTF.

The CDR3 spells CASSSTSGQGLREQYF. The CDR3 DNA follows: TGTGCCAGCAGTTCTACCTCGGGACAGGGGCTCCGGGAGCAGTACTTC. The rearrangement links TRBV6-6 to TRBJ2-7; 10 bases fit TRBD1. The CDR3 covers 16 residues. Germline-derived CDR1 and CDR2 are MNHNY and SVGAGI (reference sequence). The J segment lost 7 bases and the V segment lost 4 bases, leaving 13 bases of the junction unmatched.

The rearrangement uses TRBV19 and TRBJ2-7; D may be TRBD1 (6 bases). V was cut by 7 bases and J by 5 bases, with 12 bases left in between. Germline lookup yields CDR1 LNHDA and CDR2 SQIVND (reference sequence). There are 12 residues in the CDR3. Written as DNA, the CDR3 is TGTGCCAGTATGGATGGGGGCCACGAGCAGTACTTC. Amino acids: CASMDGGHEQYF.

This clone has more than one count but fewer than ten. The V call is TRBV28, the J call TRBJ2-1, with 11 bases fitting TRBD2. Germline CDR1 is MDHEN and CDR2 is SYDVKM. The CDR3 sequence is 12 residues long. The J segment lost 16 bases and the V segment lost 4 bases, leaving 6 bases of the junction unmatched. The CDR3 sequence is CASSSGLAGTFF. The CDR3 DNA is TGTGCCAGCAGTTCCGGACTAGCGGGTACTTTCTTC.

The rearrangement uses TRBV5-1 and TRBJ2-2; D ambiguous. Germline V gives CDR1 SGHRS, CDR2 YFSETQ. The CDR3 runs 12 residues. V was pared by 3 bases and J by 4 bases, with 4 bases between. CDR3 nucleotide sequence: TGCGCCAGCAGCTACACCACCGGGGAGCTGTTTTTT. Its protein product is CASSYTTGELFF.

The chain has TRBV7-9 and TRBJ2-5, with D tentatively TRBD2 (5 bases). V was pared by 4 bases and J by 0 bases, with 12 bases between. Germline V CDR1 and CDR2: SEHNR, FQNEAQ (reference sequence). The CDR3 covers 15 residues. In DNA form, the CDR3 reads TGTGCCAGCAGCTCGTATCCGGGAAACCAAGAGACCCAGTACTTC. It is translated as CASSSYPGNQETQYF.

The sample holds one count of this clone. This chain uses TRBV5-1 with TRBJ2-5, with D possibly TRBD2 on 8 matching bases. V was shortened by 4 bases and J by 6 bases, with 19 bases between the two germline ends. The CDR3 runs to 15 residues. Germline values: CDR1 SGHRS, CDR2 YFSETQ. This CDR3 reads CASSIAGQTSKTQYF. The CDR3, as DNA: TGCGCCAGCAGCATAGCGGGACAGACATCGAAGACCCAGTACTTC. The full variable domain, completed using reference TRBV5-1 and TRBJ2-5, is KAGVTQTPRYLIKTRGQQVTLSCSPISGHRSVSWYQQTPGQGLQFLFEYFSETQRNKGNFPGRFSGRQFSNSRSEMNVSTLELGDSALYLCASSIAGQTSKTQYFGPGTRLLVL.

CDR3 bases: TGTGCCAGCTCACCACCGATCGGAGTTAACTACGAGCAGTACTTC. This translates into CASSPPIGVNYEQYF. This rearrangement joins TRBV18 to TRBJ2-7; D gene unclear. The V gene lost 0 bases and the J gene lost 3 bases, with 12 bases spanning the gap. CDR3 length: 15 amino acids. The germline V gene has CDR1 KGHSH and CDR2 LQKENI.

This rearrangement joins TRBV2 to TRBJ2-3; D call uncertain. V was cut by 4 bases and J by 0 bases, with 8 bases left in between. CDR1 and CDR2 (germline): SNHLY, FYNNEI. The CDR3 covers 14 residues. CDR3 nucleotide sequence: TGTGCCAGCAGTGTCTCAGTCAGCACAGATACGCAGTATTTT. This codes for CASSVSVSTDTQYF.

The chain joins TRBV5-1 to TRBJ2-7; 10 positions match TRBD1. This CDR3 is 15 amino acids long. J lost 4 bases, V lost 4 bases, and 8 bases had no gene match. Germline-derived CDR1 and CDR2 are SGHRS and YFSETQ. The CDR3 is CASSQTGQGGYEQYF. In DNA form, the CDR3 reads TGCGCCAGCAGCCAGACCGGACAGGGGGGGTACGAGCAGTACTTC. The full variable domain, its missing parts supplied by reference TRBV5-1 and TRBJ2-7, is KAGVTQTPRYLIKTRGQQVTLSCSPISGHRSVSWYQQTPGQGLQFLFEYFSETQRNKGNFPGRFSGRQFSNSRSEMNVSTLELGDSALYLCASSQTGQGGYEQYFGPGTRLTVT.

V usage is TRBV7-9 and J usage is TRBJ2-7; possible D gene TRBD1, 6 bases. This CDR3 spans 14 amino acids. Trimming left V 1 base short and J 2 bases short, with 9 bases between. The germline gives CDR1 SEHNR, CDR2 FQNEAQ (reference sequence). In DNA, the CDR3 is TGTGCCAGCAGCTTAGGACAGGAAGCCTACGAGCAGTACTTC. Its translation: CASSLGQEAYEQYF.

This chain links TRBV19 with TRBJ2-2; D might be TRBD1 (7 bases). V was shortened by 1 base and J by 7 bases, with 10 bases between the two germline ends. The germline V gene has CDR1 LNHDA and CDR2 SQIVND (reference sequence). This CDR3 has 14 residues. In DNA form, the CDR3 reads TGTGCCAGTAGTATAGGCAGGGGGGTCGGGGAGCTGTTTTTT. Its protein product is CASSIGRGVGELFF.

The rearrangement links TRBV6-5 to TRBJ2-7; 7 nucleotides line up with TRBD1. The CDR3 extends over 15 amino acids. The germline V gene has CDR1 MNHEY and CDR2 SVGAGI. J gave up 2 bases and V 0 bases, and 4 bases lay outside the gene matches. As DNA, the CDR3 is TGTGCCAGCAGTTACTCCCTGACAGGGACCTACGAGCAGTACTTC. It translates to CASSYSLTGTYEQYF.

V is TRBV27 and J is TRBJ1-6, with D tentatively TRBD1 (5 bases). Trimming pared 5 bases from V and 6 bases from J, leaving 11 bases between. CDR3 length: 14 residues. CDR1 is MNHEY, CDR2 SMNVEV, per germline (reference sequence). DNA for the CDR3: TGTGCCAGCAGTCGGGACCCATTTAATTCACCCCTCCACTTT. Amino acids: CASSRDPFNSPLHF.

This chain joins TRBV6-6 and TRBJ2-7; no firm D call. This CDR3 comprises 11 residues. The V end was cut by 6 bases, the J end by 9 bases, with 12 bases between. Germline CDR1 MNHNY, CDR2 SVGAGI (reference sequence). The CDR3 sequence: CASSPGQGQYF. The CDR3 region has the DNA TGTGCCAGCAGCCCCGGCCAAGGGCAGTACTTC.

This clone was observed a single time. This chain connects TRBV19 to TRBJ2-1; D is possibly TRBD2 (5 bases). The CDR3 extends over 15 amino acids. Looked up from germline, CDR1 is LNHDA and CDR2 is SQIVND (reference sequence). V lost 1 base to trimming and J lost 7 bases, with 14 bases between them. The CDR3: CASSIGLAGGNEQFF. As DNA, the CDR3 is TGTGCCAGTAGTATAGGCCTAGCCGGCGGGAATGAGCAGTTCTTC.

For the CDR3, the DNA is TGTGCCAGCAGCTTATCCAGGGTTGCTGGAAACACCATATATTTT. Translation gives CASSLSRVAGNTIYF. V gene TRBV7-6 combines with J gene TRBJ1-3; a possible D gene is TRBD1 (5 bases). The CDR3 length is 15 residues. V was pared by 2 bases and J by 2 bases, with 10 bases between. From germline, CDR1 is SGHVS and CDR2 FNYEAQ.

CDR3: CASSTLGSQQYF. The CDR3 nucleotides read TGTGCCAGCAGCACACTAGGTAGCCAGCAGTACTTC. The chain recombines TRBV6-2 or TRBV6-3 with TRBJ2-7, with D maybe TRBD2 (5 bases). The CDR3 is made up of 12 amino acids. Looked up from germline, CDR1 is MNHEY and CDR2 is SVGEGT. Deletions cut 6 bases from V and 8 bases from J, with 14 bases between.